These 11 T cell receptor beta chains were all obtained from the same sample, sequenced in a study of cytomegalovirus exposure and HLA in healthy donors. Repertoires were generated with immunoSEQ multiplex PCR, while TCRdb's copy carries only in-frame clones and drops some. The sample lists about 48,000 clones; approximately 88% were seen once. The sequenced sample consisted of PBMCs. The receptor set was obtained from a woman in her 30s in good health and CMV-seronegative.

V gene TRBV19 combines with J gene TRBJ2-1; the match to TRBD2 covers 10 bases. CDR3 length: 14 amino acids. In germline, CDR1 is LNHDA, CDR2 SQIVND (reference sequence). J gave up 9 bases and V 3 bases, and 5 bases lay outside the gene matches. CDR3 residues: CASSISSGSREQFF. DNA of the CDR3: TGTGCCAGTAGTATCTCTAGCGGGAGCCGTGAGCAGTTCTTC.

In nucleotides, the CDR3 is TGTGCCAGCAGCTTAGGAGCGTCAGATACGCAGTATTTT. As protein: CASSLGASDTQYF. The rearrangement links TRBV5-4 to TRBJ2-3; D uncertain. V lost 2 bases and J 4 bases, leaving 8 bases between the germline ends. CDR3 size: 13 residues. Germline CDR1 and CDR2: SGHNT and YYREEE (reference sequence).

This clone was detected once. At one end, the junction sequence differs from germline, possibly due to a read error. This rearrangement joins TRBV11-3 to TRBJ2-7, with D possibly TRBD1 on 6 matching bases. CDR1 is SGHNT and CDR2 is YENEEA in the germline V gene. The CDR3 runs 13 residues. DNA of the CDR3: TGCGCCAGCAGCTCAGGACAGCCCTACGAGCAGTACTTC. Its protein product is CASSSGQPYEQYF.

This clone was counted a single time. The chain joins TRBV2 to TRBJ2-3; unclear D gene. This CDR3 is 12 amino acids long. Trimming removed 7 bases from V and 4 bases from J, with 9 bases in between. The germline gives CDR1 SNHLY, CDR2 FYNNEI. The CDR3 region has the DNA TGTGCCAGCAATATGGGCGCAGATACGCAGTATTTT. It yields the protein CASNMGADTQYF.

This chain links TRBV2 with TRBJ2-5; TRBD2 aligns across 8 bases. Trimming cost V 11 bases and J 2 bases; bases outside gene matches: 1. The CDR3 is 11 residues long. Germline V gene sequence: CDR1 SNHLY, CDR2 FYNNEI. The CDR3 DNA reads TGTGCCGGACTAGCTCAAGAGACCCAGTACTTC. The encoded protein is CAGLAQETQYF.

In its sample, this clone was seen once. The chain has TRBV27 and TRBJ1-1, with 8 nucleotides matching TRBD1. V gave up 5 bases and J gave up 3 bases; unmatched junction bases: 8. Germline lookup yields CDR1 MNHEY and CDR2 SMNVEV (reference sequence). The length of the CDR3 is 15 residues. CDR3 region: CASSPTGGSDTEAFF. The CDR3 nucleotides are TGTGCCAGCAGTCCTACAGGGGGATCCGACACTGAAGCTTTCTTT.

The chain is built from TRBV9 and TRBJ2-3, with D uncertain. V gave up 1 base and J gave up 6 bases, with 6 bases separating them. Germline loops: CDR1 SGDLS, CDR2 YYNGEE. The CDR3 runs to 12 residues. CDR3 protein: CASSVLSDTQYF. The DNA for the CDR3 is TGTGCCAGCAGCGTATTATCTGATACGCAGTATTTT.

V usage is TRBV11-2 and J usage is TRBJ2-1; TRBD1 matches 8 bases. In germline, CDR1 is SGHAT, CDR2 FQNNGV. The CDR3 totals 16 residues. V gave up 0 bases and J gave up 1 base; unmatched junction bases: 2. For the CDR3, the DNA is TGTGCCAGCAGCTTAGACGACAGGGGTTCCTACAATGAGCAGTTCTTC. This sequence encodes CASSLDDRGSYNEQFF.

The rearrangement links TRBV14 to TRBJ2-2; D might be TRBD1 (6 bases). The CDR3 consists of 14 residues. The V and J ends lost 6 bases and 7 bases respectively, with 15 bases between them. Germline V gene sequence: CDR1 SGHDN, CDR2 FVKESK. The CDR3 coding sequence is TGTGCCAGCAGTCTCCAGGGGATCGGCGGGGAGCTGTTTTTT. This sequence encodes CASSLQGIGGELFF.

In DNA form, the CDR3 reads TGTGCCAGCAGTGGGGAGACAGGGAGCGATCAGCCCCAGCATTTT. This translates into CASSGETGSDQPQHF. The chain carries TRBV2 and TRBJ1-5; TRBD1 matches 7 bases. In germline, CDR1 is SNHLY, CDR2 FYNNEI. This CDR3 has 15 amino acids. The junction had 8 bases not matched to a gene; V was cut back by 4 bases and J by 5 bases.

The table lists this clone with a count of one. The chain carries TRBV27 and TRBJ1-1; 7 nucleotides agree with TRBD1. The CDR3 covers 13 residues. The V segment lost 7 bases and the J segment 3 bases; nucleotides outside the gene matches: 5. Germline V gives CDR1 MNHEY, CDR2 SMNVEV (reference sequence). CDR3 in DNA: TGTGCCAGCAAGGACAGGTTGGACACTGAAGCTTTCTTT. The encoded protein is CASKDRLDTEAFF.